This is a list of T cell receptor beta chains from one sample in a study of CD8+ T cells in alopecia areata. Using immunoSEQ multiplex PCR, the repertoire was profiled, and TCRdb retains in-frame clones only, with some absent. The sample includes 270,000 or so clones, about three fifths of them seen just once. The source material was CD4+ T cells sorted from blood, sampled at week 24, from a patient treated with tofacitinib. The receptors shown here come from a human donor with alopecia areata. The CDR3 runs from the conserved cysteine through the conserved F or W. The order of the fields is clone size, J gene, V gene, CDR3 protein. Rows give clone size only sometimes, using once, few, many, or a class for an expanded clone.

.,TRBJ2-1,TRBV29-1,CSVDLAGGGNEQFF
.,TRBJ2-5,TRBV30,CARSTAFQETQYF
few,TRBJ1-5,TRBV6-1,CASSEHLLWGLSNQPQHF
few,TRBJ2-7,TRBV7-2,CASSYKEGEQYF
many,TRBJ2-1,TRBV6-1,CASSEAGLASEQFF
.,TRBJ2-4,TRBV27,CASSPVQGFSAKNIQYF
.,TRBJ1-6,TRBV30,CAWRGSPNSPLHF
.,TRBJ1-2,TRBV6-1,CASRYDRVTGGYTF
.,TRBJ2-7,TRBV30,CAWSHIPYREPYEQYF
.,TRBJ1-1,TRBV11-2,CASSVPTGWGTEAFF
.,TRBJ1-2,TRBV7-3,CASSPGGSTNGYTF
.,TRBJ2-7,TRBV5-1,CASSTTTGGSSYEQYF
.,TRBJ1-2,TRBV2,CASTALYDLYGYTF
few,TRBJ2-6,TRBV5-1,CASSLETANVLTF
.,TRBJ1-1,TRBV10-3,CAISPGTGVGEAFF
few,TRBJ2-1,TRBV5-1,CASSFGTSGGYNEQFF